This T cell receptor beta chain was identified in a study of T cell responses to AZD1222 COVID-19 vaccine. Study-wide findings and caveats: Dominant CD4 TCR responses targeted spike regions 160-218 and 743-854.

With respect to this clone: Its antigen is unknown.

J was trimmed by 6 bases and V by 6 bases; bases with no gene match: 10. CDR1 is LNHDA, CDR2 SQIVND, per germline (reference sequence). This CDR3 is built from 16 residues. Profiled with immunoSEQ multiplex PCR; TCRdb holds only in-frame clones, not every one. Among fewer than 200,000 clones listed, around 92% were seen once. The sample consisted of peripheral blood, taken on day 0 of AZD1222 vaccination. The origin of this receptor is an adult in good health. V is TRBV19 and J is TRBJ1-5; 11 bases match TRBD1. CDR3 sequence: CASRTVGQGAGQPQHF. The CDR3 DNA is TGTGCCAGTAGGACAGTCGGACAGGGGGCCGGTCAGCCCCAGCATTTT.